Presented here are 3 T cell receptor beta chains from one specimen sequenced in a study of cytomegalovirus exposure and HLA in healthy donors. Primers for the PCR totalled 60 Vbeta and 13 Jbeta. The repertoire was sequenced with immunoSEQ multiplex PCR; TCRdb's copy has only in-frame clones and lacks some. The data hold some 210,000 clones, with 77% observed a single time. Specimen: PBMCs. The receptors were sampled from a woman aged 30 to 39 in good health and CMV-seropositive.

The V gene is TRBV9, the J gene TRBJ1-4, with 9 bases that match TRBD1. J gave up 5 bases and V 3 bases, and 5 bases lay outside the gene matches. CDR1 and CDR2 from the germline V gene are SGDLS and YYNGEE. The CDR3 consists of 15 residues. Written as DNA, the CDR3 is TGTGCCAGCAGCGGGGGACAGGGAGTCAATGAAAAACTGTTTTTT. It encodes CASSGGQGVNEKLFF.

There are a few counts of this clone. The CDR3 DNA sequence: TGTGCCAGCAGCCAAGATAGTCAAGATCAGCCCCAGCATTTT. Encoded protein: CASSQDSQDQPQHF. The J gene is TRBJ1-5, the V gene TRBV4-2; D is uncertain. The V gene's germline CDR1 is LGHNA and CDR2 YNFKEQ. Trimming removed 0 bases from V and 5 bases from J, with 8 bases in between. The CDR3 is 14 amino acids.

The V gene is TRBV4-1, the J gene TRBJ1-5, with D maybe TRBD1 (6 bases). V gave up 5 bases and J gave up 7 bases, with 15 bases separating them. The CDR3 length is 14 residues. CDR1 is MGHRA, CDR2 YSYEKL, per germline. CDR3: CASSAPGVYQPQHF. CDR3 coding DNA: TGCGCCAGCAGCGCTCCAGGGGTTTACCAGCCCCAGCATTTT.